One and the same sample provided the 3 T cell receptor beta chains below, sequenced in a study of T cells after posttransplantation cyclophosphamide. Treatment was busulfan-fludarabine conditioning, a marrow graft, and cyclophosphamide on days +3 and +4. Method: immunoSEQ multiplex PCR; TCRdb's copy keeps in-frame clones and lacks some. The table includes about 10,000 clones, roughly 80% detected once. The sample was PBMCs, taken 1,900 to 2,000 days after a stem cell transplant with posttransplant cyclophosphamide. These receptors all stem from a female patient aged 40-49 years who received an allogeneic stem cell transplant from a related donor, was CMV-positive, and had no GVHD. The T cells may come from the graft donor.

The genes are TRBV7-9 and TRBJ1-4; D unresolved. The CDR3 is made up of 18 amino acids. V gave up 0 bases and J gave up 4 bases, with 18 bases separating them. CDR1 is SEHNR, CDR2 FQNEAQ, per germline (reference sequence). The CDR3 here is CASSLALAGTFFNEKLFF. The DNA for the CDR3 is TGTGCCAGCAGCTTAGCGCTGGCAGGAACTTTCTTTAATGAAAAACTGTTTTTT.

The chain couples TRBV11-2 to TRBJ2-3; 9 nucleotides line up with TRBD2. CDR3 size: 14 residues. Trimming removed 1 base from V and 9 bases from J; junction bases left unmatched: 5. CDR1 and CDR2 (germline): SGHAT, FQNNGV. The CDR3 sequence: CASSLGGGAGTQYF. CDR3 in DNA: TGTGCCAGCAGCTTAGGCGGGGGGGCCGGGACGCAGTATTTT.

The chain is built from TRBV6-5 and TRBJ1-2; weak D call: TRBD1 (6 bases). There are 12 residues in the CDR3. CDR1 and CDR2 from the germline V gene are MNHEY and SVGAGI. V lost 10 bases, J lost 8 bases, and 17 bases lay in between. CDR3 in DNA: TGTGCCACCAGATCAGGGGTGGAGGGCTACACCTTC. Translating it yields CATRSGVEGYTF.